The 12 T cell receptor beta chains given below trace back to one sample, sequenced in a study of radiotherapy plus CTLA-4 blockade in lung cancer. The method was immunoSEQ multiplex PCR; TCRdb's version includes in-frame clones alone and lacks a portion of them. The data contain fewer than 35,000 clones, 60% to 85% of them singletons. The specimen comprised peripheral blood, sampled from a patient treated with radiotherapy plus ipilimumab. All receptors derive from a human donor with non-small cell lung cancer that progressed on radiotherapy plus ipilimumab.

The rearrangement links TRBV9 to TRBJ2-3; the D gene is possibly TRBD1 (6 bases). The germline V gene encodes CDR1 SGDLS and CDR2 YYNGEE. The ends were cut back, 2 bases at V and 0 bases at J, with 10 bases in the middle. The CDR3 has 15 amino acids. CDR3 DNA sequence: TGTGCCAGCAGCGTTGGACAGACTAGCACAGATACGCAGTATTTT. Translation gives CASSVGQTSTDTQYF.

The rearrangement links TRBV6-1 to TRBJ2-3, with 10 bases that match TRBD2. Germline V gives CDR1 MNHNS, CDR2 SASEGT. This CDR3 has 15 amino acids. With 7 bases clipped from V and 5 bases from J, the junction kept 9 bases outside the gene matches. Here the CDR3 DNA reads TGTGCCAGCACCCTTAGGGAGCGGGGGGGAGATACGCAGTATTTT. As protein: CASTLRERGGDTQYF.

The V call is TRBV28, the J call TRBJ1-2; 7 nucleotides align to TRBD1. The ends lost 5 bases at V and 4 bases at J; junction bases unmatched: 7. The CDR3 has 14 amino acids. The germline gives CDR1 MDHEN, CDR2 SYDVKM. CDR3 sequence: CASSMTGNSYGYTF. CDR3 DNA sequence: TGTGCCAGCAGTATGACAGGGAATAGCTATGGCTACACCTTC.

As regards this clone: One end of the junction fails to match germline, which may point to a read error. This chain joins TRBV2 and TRBJ1-2; D gene unclear. CDR3 length: 12 amino acids. Germline values: CDR1 SNHLY, CDR2 FYNNEI. The CDR3 DNA reads as TGTGCCAGCAGTGAAGGGCCTCCCCGACTGGGCTTC. Translated: CASSEGPPRLGF.

The chain recombines TRBV6-6 with TRBJ2-1; D call uncertain. The length of the CDR3 is 13 residues. Trimming left V 4 bases short and J 7 bases short, with 11 bases between. Per germline, CDR1 MNHNY and CDR2 SVGAGI (reference sequence). DNA for the CDR3: TGTGCCAGCAGTTTGGGGTTGAGTAATGAGCAGTTCTTC. It yields the protein CASSLGLSNEQFF.

The chain joins TRBV5-5 to TRBJ2-2; D remains ambiguous. In germline, CDR1 is SGHKS, CDR2 YYEKEE (reference sequence). This CDR3 has 15 residues. V lost 2 bases, J lost 2 bases, and 10 bases lay in between. The CDR3 DNA reads TGTGCCAGCAGCTTATACGGCATTAACACCGGGGAGCTGTTTTTT. Its translation: CASSLYGINTGELFF.

This clone was counted a single time. The genes are TRBV7-2 and TRBJ2-3, with 7 bases fitting TRBD2. This CDR3 spans 15 amino acids. The V and J ends lost 1 base and 4 bases, in that order; junction bases with no gene match: 5. The germline CDR1 and CDR2 sequences are SGHTA and FQGNSA. The CDR3: CASSLDGGKADTQYF. CDR3 nucleotide sequence: TGTGCCAGCAGCTTAGACGGGGGGAAGGCAGATACGCAGTATTTT.

V usage is TRBV7-2 and J usage is TRBJ2-7; either TRBD1 or TRBD2 may supply D (5 bases each). CDR1 and CDR2 from the germline V gene are SGHTA and FQGNSA. The CDR3 is 15 residues long. V dropped 4 bases and J dropped 2 bases, with 15 bases sitting between them. The CDR3 nucleotides read TGTGCCAGCAGCTACAGCCTGGGACCCACCTACGAGCAGTACTTC. Translation gives CASSYSLGPTYEQYF.

This rearrangement joins TRBV28 to TRBJ2-2, with D possibly being TRBD1 or TRBD2 (5 bases each). CDR3 length: 15 residues. Germline V gene sequence: CDR1 MDHEN, CDR2 SYDVKM. V lost 1 base and J 2 bases, leaving 8 bases between the germline ends. The CDR3 reads CASSLYGANTGELFF. In DNA, the CDR3 is TGTGCCAGCAGTTTATACGGGGCTAACACCGGGGAGCTGTTTTTT.

This chain connects TRBV5-8 to TRBJ1-6; D gene ambiguous. The germline gives CDR1 SGHTS, CDR2 YDEGEE. This CDR3 has 15 residues. Trimming pared 6 bases from V and 0 bases from J, leaving 10 bases between. The CDR3 protein is CASNPGLSYNSPLHF. Written as DNA, the CDR3 is TGTGCCAGCAACCCCGGGCTCTCCTATAATTCACCCCTCCACTTT.

V and J are TRBV28 and TRBJ1-1; D remains unclear. This CDR3 contains 15 residues. V was trimmed by 2 bases and J by 0 bases, leaving 10 bases between them. CDR1 and CDR2 from the germline V gene are MDHEN and SYDVKM. CDR3 amino acids: CASSLPGILNTEAFF. Here the CDR3 DNA reads TGTGCCAGCAGTTTACCCGGGATTTTGAACACTGAAGCTTTCTTT.

V gene TRBV28 combines with J gene TRBJ1-1; D not resolved. The germline V and J ends were trimmed by 3 bases and 4 bases, with 9 bases remaining between them. The CDR3 has 13 residues. CDR1 and CDR2 from the germline V gene are MDHEN and SYDVKM. CDR3 loop: CASSLSRGTEAFF. The DNA for the CDR3 is TGTGCCAGCAGTTTGAGTAGAGGCACTGAAGCTTTCTTT.